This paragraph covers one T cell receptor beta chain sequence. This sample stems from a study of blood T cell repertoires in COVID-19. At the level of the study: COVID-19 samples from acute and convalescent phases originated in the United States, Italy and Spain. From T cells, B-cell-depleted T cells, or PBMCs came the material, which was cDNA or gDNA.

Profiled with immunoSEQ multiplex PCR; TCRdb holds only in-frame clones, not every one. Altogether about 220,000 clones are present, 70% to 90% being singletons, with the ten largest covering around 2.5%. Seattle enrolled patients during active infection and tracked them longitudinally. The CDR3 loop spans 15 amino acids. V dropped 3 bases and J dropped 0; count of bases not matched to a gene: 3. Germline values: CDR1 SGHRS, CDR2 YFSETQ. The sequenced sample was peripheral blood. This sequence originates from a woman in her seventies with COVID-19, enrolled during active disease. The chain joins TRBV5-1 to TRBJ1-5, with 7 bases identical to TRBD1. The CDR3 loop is CASSWGTDSNQPQHF. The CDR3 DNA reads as TGCGCCAGCAGCTGGGGGACAGATAGCAATCAGCCCCAGCATTTT.